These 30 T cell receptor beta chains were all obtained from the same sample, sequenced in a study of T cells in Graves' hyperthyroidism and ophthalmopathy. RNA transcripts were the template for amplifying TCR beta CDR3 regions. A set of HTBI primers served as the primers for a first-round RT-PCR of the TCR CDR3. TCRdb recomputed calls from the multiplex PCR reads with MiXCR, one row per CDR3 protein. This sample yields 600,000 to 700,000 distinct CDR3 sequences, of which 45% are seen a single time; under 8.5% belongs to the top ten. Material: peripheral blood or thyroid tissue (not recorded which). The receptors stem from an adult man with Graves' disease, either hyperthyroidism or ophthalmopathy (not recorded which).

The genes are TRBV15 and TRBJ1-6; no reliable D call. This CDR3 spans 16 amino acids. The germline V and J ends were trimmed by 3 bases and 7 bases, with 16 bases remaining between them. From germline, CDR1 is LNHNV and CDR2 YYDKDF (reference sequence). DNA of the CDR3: TGTGCCACCAGCAGCGGAAGGACGAGGAAAAATTCACCCCTCCACTTT. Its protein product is CATSSGRTRKNSPLHF.

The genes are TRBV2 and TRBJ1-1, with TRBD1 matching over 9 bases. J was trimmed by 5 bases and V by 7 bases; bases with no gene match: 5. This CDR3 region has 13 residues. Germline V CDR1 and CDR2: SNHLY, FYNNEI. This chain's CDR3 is CASTDRGKTEAFF. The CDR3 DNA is TGTGCCAGCACCGACAGGGGGAAAACTGAAGCTTTCTTT. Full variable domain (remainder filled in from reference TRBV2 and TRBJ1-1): EPEVTQTPSHQVTQMGQEVILRCVPISNHLYFYWYRQILGQKVEFLVSFYNNEISEKSEIFDDQFSVERPDGSNFTLKIRSTKLEDSAMYFCASTDRGKTEAFFGQGTRLTVV.

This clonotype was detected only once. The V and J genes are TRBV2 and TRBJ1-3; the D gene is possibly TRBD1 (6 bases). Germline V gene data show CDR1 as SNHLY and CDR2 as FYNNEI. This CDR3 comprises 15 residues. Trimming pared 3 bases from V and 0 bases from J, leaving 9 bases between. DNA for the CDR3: TGTGCCAGCAGTGATGGAGGGGGCTCTGGAAACACCATATATTTT. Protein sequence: CASSDGGGSGNTIYF.

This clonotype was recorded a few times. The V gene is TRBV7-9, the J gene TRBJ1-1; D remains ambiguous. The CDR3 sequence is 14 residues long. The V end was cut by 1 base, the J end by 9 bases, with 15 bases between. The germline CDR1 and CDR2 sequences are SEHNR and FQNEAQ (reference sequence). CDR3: CASSLVEPGVKAFF. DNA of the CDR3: TGTGCCAGCAGCTTAGTGGAACCCGGGGTGAAAGCTTTCTTT.

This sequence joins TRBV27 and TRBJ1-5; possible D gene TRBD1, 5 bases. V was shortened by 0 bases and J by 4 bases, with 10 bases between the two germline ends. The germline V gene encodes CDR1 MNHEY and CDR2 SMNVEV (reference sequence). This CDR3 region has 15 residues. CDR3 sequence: CASSLSWAGNQPQHF. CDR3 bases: TGTGCCAGCAGTTTATCGTGGGCAGGGAATCAGCCCCAGCATTTT.

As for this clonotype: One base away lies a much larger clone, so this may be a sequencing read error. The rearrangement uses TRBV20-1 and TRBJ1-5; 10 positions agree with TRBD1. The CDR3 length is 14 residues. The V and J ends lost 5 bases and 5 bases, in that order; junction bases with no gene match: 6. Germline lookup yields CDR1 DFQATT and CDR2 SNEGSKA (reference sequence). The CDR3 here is CSAGHGTGDQPQHF. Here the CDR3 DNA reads TGCAGTGCTGGACATGGGACAGGGGATCAGCCCCAGCATTTT.

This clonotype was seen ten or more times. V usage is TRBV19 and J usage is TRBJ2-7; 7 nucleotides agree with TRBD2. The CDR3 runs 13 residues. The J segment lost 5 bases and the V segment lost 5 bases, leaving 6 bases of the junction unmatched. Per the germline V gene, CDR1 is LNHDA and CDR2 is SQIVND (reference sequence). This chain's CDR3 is CASSRAGRNEQYF. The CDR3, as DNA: TGTGCCAGTAGTCGAGCGGGAAGGAACGAGCAGTACTTC. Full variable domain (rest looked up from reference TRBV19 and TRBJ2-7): DGGITQSPKYLFRKEGQNVTLSCEQNLNHDAMYWYRQDPGQGLRLIYYSQIVNDFQKGDIAEGYSVSREKKESFPLTVTSAQKNPTAFYLCASSRAGRNEQYFGPGTRLTVT.

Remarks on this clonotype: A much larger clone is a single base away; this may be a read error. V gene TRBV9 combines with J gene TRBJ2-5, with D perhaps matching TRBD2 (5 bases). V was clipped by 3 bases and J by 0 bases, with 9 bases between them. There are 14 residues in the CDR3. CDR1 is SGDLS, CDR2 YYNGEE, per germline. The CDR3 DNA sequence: TGTGCCAGCAGCGAAGGAGGTGACCAAGAGACCCAGTACTTC. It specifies CASSEGGDQETQYF.

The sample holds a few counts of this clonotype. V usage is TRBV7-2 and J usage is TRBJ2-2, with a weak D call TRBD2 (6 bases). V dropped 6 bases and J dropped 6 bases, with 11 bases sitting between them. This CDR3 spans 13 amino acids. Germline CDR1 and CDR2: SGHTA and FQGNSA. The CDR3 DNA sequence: TGTGCCAGCAGGACTAGGGGAGCCGGGGAGCTGTTTTTT. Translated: CASRTRGAGELFF.

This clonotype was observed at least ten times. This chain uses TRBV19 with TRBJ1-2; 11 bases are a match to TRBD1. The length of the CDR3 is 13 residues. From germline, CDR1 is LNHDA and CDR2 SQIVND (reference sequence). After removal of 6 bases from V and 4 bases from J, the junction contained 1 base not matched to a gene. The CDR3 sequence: CASSGTGGYGYTF. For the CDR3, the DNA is TGTGCCAGTAGCGGGACAGGGGGCTATGGCTACACCTTC.

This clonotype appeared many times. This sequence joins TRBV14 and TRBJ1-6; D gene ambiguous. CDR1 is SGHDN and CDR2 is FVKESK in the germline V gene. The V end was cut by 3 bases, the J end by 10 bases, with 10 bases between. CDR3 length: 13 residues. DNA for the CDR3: TGTGCCAGCAGCCAGAGCCCAGTATCACCCCTCCACTTT. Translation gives CASSQSPVSPLHF.

The CDR3: CASGPWTEKETQYF. DNA for the CDR3: TGTGCCAGCGGTCCCTGGACAGAGAAAGAGACCCAGTACTTC. V and J are TRBV11-1 and TRBJ2-5; TRBD1 is a possible D gene (6 bases). The V end lost 8 bases, the J end lost 3 bases, and 16 bases lay between the germline ends. The CDR3 spans 14 residues. Germline CDR1 SGHAT, CDR2 FQDESV (reference sequence).

The CDR3 here is CASIRDSRGQPQHF. The CDR3 region has the DNA TGTGCCAGCATTCGGGACAGCCGGGGTCAGCCCCAGCATTTT. The chain joins TRBV19 to TRBJ1-5; 7 bases are shared with TRBD1. V gave up 9 bases and J gave up 6 bases; unmatched junction bases: 11. This CDR3 contains 14 residues. CDR1 is LNHDA, CDR2 SQIVND, per germline (reference sequence).

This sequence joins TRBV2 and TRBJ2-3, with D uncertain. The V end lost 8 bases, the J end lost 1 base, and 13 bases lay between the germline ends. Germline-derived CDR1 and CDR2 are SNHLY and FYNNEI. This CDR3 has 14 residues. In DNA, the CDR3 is TGTGCCAGCCTCACGCGGAGCGGCACAGATACGCAGTATTTT. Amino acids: CASLTRSGTDTQYF. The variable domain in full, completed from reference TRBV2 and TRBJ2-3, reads EPEVTQTPSHQVTQMGQEVILRCVPISNHLYFYWYRQILGQKVEFLVSFYNNEISEKSEIFDDQFSVERPDGSNFTLKIRSTKLEDSAMYFCASLTRSGTDTQYFGPGTRLTVL.

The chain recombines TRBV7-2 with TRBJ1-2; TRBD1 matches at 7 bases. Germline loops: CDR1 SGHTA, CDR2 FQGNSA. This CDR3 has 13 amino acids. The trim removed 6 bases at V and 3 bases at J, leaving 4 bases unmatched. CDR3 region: CASRPQGDYGYTF. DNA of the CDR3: TGTGCCAGCAGACCTCAGGGGGACTATGGCTACACCTTC.

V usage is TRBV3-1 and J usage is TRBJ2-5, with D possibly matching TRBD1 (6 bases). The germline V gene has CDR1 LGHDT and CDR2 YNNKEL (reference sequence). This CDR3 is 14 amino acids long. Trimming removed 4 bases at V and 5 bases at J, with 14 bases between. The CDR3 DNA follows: TGTGCCAGCAGCCTGAGGACAGCCAGGGAGACCCAGTACTTC. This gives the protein CASSLRTARETQYF.

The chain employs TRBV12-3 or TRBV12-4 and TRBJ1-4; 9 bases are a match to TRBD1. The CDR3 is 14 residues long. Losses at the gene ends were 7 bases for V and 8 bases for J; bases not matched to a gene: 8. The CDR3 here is CASKTTGGREKLFF. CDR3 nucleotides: TGTGCCAGCAAAACGACAGGGGGTAGAGAAAAACTGTTTTTT.

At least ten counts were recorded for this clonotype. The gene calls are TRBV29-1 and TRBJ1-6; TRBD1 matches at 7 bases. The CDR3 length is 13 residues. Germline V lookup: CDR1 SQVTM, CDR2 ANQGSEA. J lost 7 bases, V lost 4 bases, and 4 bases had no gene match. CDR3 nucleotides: TGCAGCGTTGGACAGGGTGTCAATTCACCCCTCCACTTT. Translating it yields CSVGQGVNSPLHF.

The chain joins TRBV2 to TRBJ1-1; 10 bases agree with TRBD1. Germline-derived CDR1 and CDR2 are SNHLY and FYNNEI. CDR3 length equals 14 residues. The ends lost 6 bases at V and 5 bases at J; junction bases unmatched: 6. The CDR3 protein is CASSQGDRGTEAFF. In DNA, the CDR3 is TGTGCCAGCAGCCAAGGGGACAGGGGAACTGAAGCTTTCTTT. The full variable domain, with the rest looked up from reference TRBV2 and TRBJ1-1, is EPEVTQTPSHQVTQMGQEVILRCVPISNHLYFYWYRQILGQKVEFLVSFYNNEISEKSEIFDDQFSVERPDGSNFTLKIRSTKLEDSAMYFCASSQGDRGTEAFFGQGTRLTVV.

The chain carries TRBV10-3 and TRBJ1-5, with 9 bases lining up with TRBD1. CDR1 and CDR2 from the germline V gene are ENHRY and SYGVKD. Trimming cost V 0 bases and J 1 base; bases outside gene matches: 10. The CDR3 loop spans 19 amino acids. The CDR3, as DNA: TGTGCCATCAGTGAGTCGAGGCCCGGGACAGGGCCCAGCAATCAGCCCCAGCATTTT. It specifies CAISESRPGTGPSNQPQHF.

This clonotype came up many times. CDR3: CATSGTSGQETQYF. In DNA form, the CDR3 reads TGTGCCACCAGCGGAACTAGCGGCCAAGAGACCCAGTACTTC. The J gene is TRBJ2-5, the V gene TRBV15; 8 bases line up with TRBD2. Per germline, CDR1 LNHNV and CDR2 YYDKDF (reference sequence). J was trimmed by 1 base and V by 5 bases; bases with no gene match: 3. There are 14 residues in the CDR3.

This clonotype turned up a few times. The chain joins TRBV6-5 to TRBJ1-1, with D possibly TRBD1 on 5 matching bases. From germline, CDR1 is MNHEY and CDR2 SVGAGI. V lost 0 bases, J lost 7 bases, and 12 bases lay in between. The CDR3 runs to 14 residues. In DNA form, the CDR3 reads TGTGCCAGCAGTTACTCCAGGGCGACGGGTGAAGCTTTCTTT. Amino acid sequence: CASSYSRATGEAFF.

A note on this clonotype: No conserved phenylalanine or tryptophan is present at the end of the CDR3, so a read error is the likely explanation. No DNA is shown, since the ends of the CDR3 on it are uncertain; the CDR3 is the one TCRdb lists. The CDR3 sequence is CSGEASNY. The chain has TRBV29-1 and TRBJ1-6. Inclusive of both ends, the CDR3 amounts to 8 amino acids. Germline values: CDR1 SQVTM, CDR2 ANQGSEA.

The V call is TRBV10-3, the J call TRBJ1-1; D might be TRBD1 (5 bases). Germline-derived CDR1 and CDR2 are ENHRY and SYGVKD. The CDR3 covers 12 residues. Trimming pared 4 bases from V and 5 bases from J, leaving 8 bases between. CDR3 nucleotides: TGTGCCATCAGTGTTGGGACGACTGAAGCTTTCTTT. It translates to CAISVGTTEAFF.

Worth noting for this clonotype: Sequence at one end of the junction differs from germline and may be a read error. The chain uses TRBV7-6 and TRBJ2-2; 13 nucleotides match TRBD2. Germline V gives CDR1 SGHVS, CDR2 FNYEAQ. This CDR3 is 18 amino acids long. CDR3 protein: CASSVATSGGANTGELFF. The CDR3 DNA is TGTGCCAGCAGCGTAGCCACTAGCGGGGGGGCGAACACCGGGGAGCTGTTTTTT.

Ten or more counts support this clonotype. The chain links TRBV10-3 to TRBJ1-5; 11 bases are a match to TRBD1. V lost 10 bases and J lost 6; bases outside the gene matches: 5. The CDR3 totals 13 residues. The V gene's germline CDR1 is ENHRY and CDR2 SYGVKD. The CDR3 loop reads CATGTGGGQPQHF. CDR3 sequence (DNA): TGTGCCACAGGGACAGGGGGGGGTCAGCCCCAGCATTTT.

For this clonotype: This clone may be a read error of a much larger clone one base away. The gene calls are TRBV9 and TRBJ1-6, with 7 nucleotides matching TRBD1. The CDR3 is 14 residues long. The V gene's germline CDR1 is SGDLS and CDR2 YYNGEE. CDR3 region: CASSVGDSNSPPHF. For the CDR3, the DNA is TGTGCCAGCAGCGTAGGGGACAGTAATTCACCCCCCCACTTT.

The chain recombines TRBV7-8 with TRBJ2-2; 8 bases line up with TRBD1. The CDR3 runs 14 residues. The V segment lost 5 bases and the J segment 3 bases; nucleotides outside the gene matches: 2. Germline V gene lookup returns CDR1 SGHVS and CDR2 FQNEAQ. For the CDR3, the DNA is TGTGCCAGCAGCCACAGGGGGTACACCGGGGAGCTGTTTTTT. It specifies CASSHRGYTGELFF.

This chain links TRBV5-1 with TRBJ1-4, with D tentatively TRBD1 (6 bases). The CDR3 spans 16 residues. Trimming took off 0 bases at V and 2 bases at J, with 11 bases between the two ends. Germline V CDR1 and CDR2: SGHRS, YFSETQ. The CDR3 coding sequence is TGCGCCAGCAGCTTGGCCGGAACAGGGACTAATGAAAAACTGTTTTTT. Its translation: CASSLAGTGTNEKLFF. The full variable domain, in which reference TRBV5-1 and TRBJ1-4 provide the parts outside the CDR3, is KAGVTQTPRYLIKTRGQQVTLSCSPISGHRSVSWYQQTPGQGLQFLFEYFSETQRNKGNFPGRFSGRQFSNSRSEMNVSTLELGDSALYLCASSLAGTGTNEKLFFGSGTQLSVL.

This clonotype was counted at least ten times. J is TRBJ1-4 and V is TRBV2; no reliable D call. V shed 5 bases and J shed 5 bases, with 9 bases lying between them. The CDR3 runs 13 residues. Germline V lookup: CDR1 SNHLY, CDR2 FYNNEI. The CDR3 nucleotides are TGTGCCAGCAGTAGAACAGAGAATGAAAAACTGTTTTTT. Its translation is CASSRTENEKLFF.